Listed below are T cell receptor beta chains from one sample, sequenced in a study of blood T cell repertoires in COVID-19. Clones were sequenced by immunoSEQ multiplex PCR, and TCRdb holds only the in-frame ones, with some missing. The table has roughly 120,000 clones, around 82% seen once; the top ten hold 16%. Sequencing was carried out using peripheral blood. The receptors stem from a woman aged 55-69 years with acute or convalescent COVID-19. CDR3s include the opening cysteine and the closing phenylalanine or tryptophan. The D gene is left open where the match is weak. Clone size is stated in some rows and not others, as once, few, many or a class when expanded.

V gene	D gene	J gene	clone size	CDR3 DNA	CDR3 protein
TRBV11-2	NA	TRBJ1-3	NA	TGTGCCAGCAGCTTAGCAGGGAACCCTGGAAACACCATATATTTT	CASSLAGNPGNTIYF
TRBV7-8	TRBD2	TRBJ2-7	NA	TGTGCCAGCAGCTTAGCGCTAGCGGGGGGGCCCTACGAGCAGTACTTC	CASSLALAGGPYEQYF
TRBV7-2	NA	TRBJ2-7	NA	TGTGCCAGCAGCTTATGGTTCGGCGGCTCCTACGAGCAGTACTTC	CASSLWFGGSYEQYF
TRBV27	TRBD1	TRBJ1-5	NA	TGTGCCAGCAGGGACAGGGGGGGTCAGCCCCAGCATTTT	CASRDRGGQPQHF
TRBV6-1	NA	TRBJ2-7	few	TGTGCCAGCAGTGAAGCGGGGTATTCCGTAGGGACTTTCTACGAGCAGTACTTC	CASSEAGYSVGTFYEQYF
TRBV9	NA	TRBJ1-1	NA	TGTGCCAGCAGCGTAGGGTTCAGGGGCGAGGGGAGCAACACTGAAGCTTTCTTT	CASSVGFRGEGSNTEAFF
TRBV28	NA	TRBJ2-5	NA	TGTGCCAGCAGTTTACTCGACAGGCGGGAGACCCAGTACTTC	CASSLLDRRETQYF
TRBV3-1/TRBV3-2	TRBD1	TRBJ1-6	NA	TGTGCCAGCAGCCAAGGACAGGGATATTCACCCCTCCACTTT	CASSQGQGYSPLHF
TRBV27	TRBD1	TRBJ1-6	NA	TGTGCCAGCAGTTTCTGGGACAGGGAAAATTCACCCCTCCACTTT	CASSFWDRENSPLHF
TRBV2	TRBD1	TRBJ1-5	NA	TGTGCCAGCGGACAGGGGGTGAATCAGCCCCAGCATTTT	CASGQGVNQPQHF
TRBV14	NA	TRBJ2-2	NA	TGTGCCAGCAGCCAAGGAAGCAGGCACGTGACCGGGGAGCTGTTTTTT	CASSQGSRHVTGELFF
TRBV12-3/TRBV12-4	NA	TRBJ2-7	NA	TGTGCCAGCAGTTTAAGGGGCCGACTCCACTTC	CASSLRGRLHF
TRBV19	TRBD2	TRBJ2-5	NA	TGTGCCAGTAGTATAGGAGGACTAGCGGGGTCTATGGAGACCCAGTACTTC	CASSIGGLAGSMETQYF
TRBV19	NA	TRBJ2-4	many	TGTGCCAGTAGTATAGGAACAAGACTAGCCAAAAACATTCAGTACTTC	CASSIGTRLAKNIQYF
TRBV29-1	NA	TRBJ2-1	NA	TGCAGCGTTGACGAGAGCTCCTACAATGAGCAGTTCTTC	CSVDESSYNEQFF
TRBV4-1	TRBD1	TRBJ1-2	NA	TGCGCCAGCAGCCTGGGACAGGGACTTCTCTATGACTACACCTTC	CASSLGQGLLYDYTF
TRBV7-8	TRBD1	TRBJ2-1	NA	TGTGCCAGCAGCTTAACCTCGACAGGGTACAATGAGCAGTTCTTC	CASSLTSTGYNEQFF
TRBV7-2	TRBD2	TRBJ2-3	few	TGTGCCAGCAGCTCCACTAGCGCACCTAGCACAGATACGCAGTATTTT	CASSSTSAPSTDTQYF
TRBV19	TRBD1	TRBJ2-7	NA	TGTGCCAGTAGGACCGGGACAGGGGGCCCAAGAAGCTCCTACGAGCAGTACTTC	CASRTGTGGPRSSYEQYF
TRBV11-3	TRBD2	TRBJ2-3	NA	TGTGCCAGCAGCTGGGGGGGATACACAGATACGCAGTATTTT	CASSWGGYTDTQYF
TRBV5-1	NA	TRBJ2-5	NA	TGCGCCAGCAGCCTTGGGGCCATCCAAGAGACCCAGTACTTC	CASSLGAIQETQYF
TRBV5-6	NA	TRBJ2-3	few	TGTGCCAGCAGGTTTAAGGGGAGCACAGATACGCAGTATTTT	CASRFKGSTDTQYF
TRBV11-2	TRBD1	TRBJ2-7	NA	TGTGCCAGCAGCTTAGTAGGGACAGGGGTTTACTACGAGCAGTACTTC	CASSLVGTGVYYEQYF
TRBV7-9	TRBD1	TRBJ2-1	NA	TGTGCCAGCAGCTTAGGTCAGGGGGTCAATGAGCAGTTCTTC	CASSLGQGVNEQFF
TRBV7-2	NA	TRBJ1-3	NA	TGTGCCAGCAGCTTAGTCAACTCCGGCTCTGGAAACACCATATATTTT	CASSLVNSGSGNTIYF
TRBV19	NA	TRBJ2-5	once	TGTGCCAGTACCACGGGGAATGGAGAGACCCAGTACTTC	CASTTGNGETQYF
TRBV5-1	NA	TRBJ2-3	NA	TGCGCCAGCAGCATGCACGGACGGGATGGCACAGATACGCAGTATTTT	CASSMHGRDGTDTQYF
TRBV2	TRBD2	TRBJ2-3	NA	TGTGCCAGCAGTTTAGGGACTAGCGGGGGGCCAGGTACGCAGTATTTT	CASSLGTSGGPGTQYF
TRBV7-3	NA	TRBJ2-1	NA	TGTGCCAGCAGTTACCCGGTGGGAGAGGAAAATGAGCAGTTCTTC	CASSYPVGEENEQFF
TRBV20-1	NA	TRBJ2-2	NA	TGCAGTGCTAGTAACGGGAACACCGGGGAGCTGTTTTTT	CSASNGNTGELFF
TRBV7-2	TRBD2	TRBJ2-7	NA	TGTGCCACAGGGACTATGGCCTACGAGCAGTACTTC	CATGTMAYEQYF
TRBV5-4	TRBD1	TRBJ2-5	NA	TGTGCCACCCGACAGGGCCAAGAGACCCAGTACTTC	CATRQGQETQYF
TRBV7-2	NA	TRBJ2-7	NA	TGTGCCAGCAGCCTTAGGGGCCTGGACAGTTACGAGCAGTACTTC	CASSLRGLDSYEQYF
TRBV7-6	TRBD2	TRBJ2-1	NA	TGTGCCAGCAGCTCCCCAAGGACTAGCGGGGGGGCGTTCTCTGAGCAGTTCTTC	CASSSPRTSGGAFSEQFF
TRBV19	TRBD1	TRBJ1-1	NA	TGTGCCAGTAGTGATACCGGACAGGGCACGCCCGAAGCTTTCTTT	CASSDTGQGTPEAFF
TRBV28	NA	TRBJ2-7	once	TGTGCCTCCCTCGCGAGTTCCTCGTACGAGCAGTACTTC	CASLASSSYEQYF
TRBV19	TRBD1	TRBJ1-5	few	TGTGCCAGTTCCCAAAGGGCAGGGGGATATGGCAATCAGCCCCAGCATTTT	CASSQRAGGYGNQPQHF
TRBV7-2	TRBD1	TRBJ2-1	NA	TGTGCCAGCAGAAGAAGATGGGACAGGGGATACGATGAGCAGTTCTTC	CASRRRWDRGYDEQFF
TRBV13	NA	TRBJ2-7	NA	TGTGCCAGCAGCAAGATAGCCGTCGGGAATCTCGAGCAGTACTTC	CASSKIAVGNLEQYF
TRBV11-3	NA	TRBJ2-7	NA	TGTGCCAGCAGCTTACAGGGATCGGGCGAGCAGTACTTC	CASSLQGSGEQYF
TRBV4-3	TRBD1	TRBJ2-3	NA	TGCGCCAGCAGCCAAGATCACAGGGGGCGGGGAGATACGCAGTATTTT	CASSQDHRGRGDTQYF
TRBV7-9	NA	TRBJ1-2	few	TGTGCCAGCAGCTTTACGTTCGCGGATGGCTACACCTTC	CASSFTFADGYTF
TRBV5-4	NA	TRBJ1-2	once	TGTGCCAGCAGCTTAAGACAATCTAACTATGGCTACACCTTC	CASSLRQSNYGYTF
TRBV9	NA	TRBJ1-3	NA	TGTGCCAGCAGCGACAGGACCTACTCTGGAAACACCATATATTTT	CASSDRTYSGNTIYF